This TCR beta chain was found in a study of blood T cell repertoires in COVID-19. With respect to this clone: At the DNA level, this CDR3 is encoded by other sequences in the same sample as well.

TCRdb keeps only in-frame clones here, not all; method: immunoSEQ multiplex PCR. Of a few hundred thousand clones in the sample, roughly 88% were seen once. Grouping used clinical history reported by participants in a survey and questionnaire. The sequence derives from a man in his thirties or forties who had recovered from COVID-19. The sample consisted of PBMCs or T cells enriched from blood (not recorded which).

The CDR3 region is CASSPSTDTQYF. DNA of the CDR3: TGTGCCAGCAGCCCTAGCACAGATACGCAGTATTTT. The chain recombines TRBV3-1 (or the pseudogene TRBV3-2) with TRBJ2-3; D remains ambiguous. The germline CDR1 and CDR2 sequences are LGHDT and YNNKEL (reference sequence). CDR3 length: 12 residues. Trimming removed 4 bases at V and 0 bases at J, with 2 bases between.